This is a list of T cell receptor beta chains from one sample in a study of early T cells in non-severe SARS-CoV-2 infection. MiXCR, run by TCRdb on the 5' RACE reads, gives a single entry per CDR3 protein. In the table there are tens of thousands of distinct CDR3 sequences, 15% of which are singletons. Sequenced sample: whole blood. These receptor sequences come from an adult who was a healthcare worker with PCR-confirmed SARS-CoV-2 infection or an uninfected control (not recorded which). CDR3s include the opening cysteine and the closing phenylalanine or tryptophan. The D gene is left open where the match is weak. Some rows mark clone size as missing; the rest say once, few, many or name a class of expanded clone.

.	TRBJ1-3	.	TRBV2	CASKGGFTIYF	TGTGCCAGCAAAGGCGGGTTCACCATATATTTT
.	TRBJ2-2	.	TRBV6-4	CASSAVGESANTGELFF	TGTGCCAGCAGTGCTGTAGGGGAAAGCGCGAACACCGGGGAGCTGTTTTTT
.	TRBJ1-2	.	TRBV28	CASSIGHRGYTF	TGTGCCAGCAGTATCGGACACCGCGGCTACACCTTC
.	TRBJ1-6	many	TRBV27	CASSLSAGAKNSPLHF	TGTGCCAGCAGTTTATCGGCAGGGGCCAAAAATTCACCCCTCCACTTT
TRBD1	TRBJ1-1	.	TRBV20-1	CSARDRGRGEAFF	TGCAGTGCTAGGGACAGGGGGCGCGGAGAAGCTTTCTTT
.	TRBJ2-7	few	TRBV4-1	CASSQEPWPLSYEQYF	TGCGCCAGCAGCCAAGAACCCTGGCCACTCTCCTACGAGCAGTACTTC
.	TRBJ2-5	many	TRBV29-1	CSVEVGAEETQYF	TGCAGCGTTGAAGTCGGGGCTGAGGAGACCCAGTACTTC
.	TRBJ1-1	.	TRBV5-1	CASSFKGSGEAFF	TGCGCCAGCAGCTTTAAGGGTAGTGGTGAAGCTTTCTTT
.	TRBJ1-3	few	TRBV20-1	CSARGRGKGNTIYF	TGCAGTGCTAGGGGGAGGGGAAAGGGAAACACCATATATTTT
.	TRBJ2-3	few	TRBV5-4	CASTPLPGSTDTQYF	TGTGCCAGCACCCCCTTACCGGGTAGCACAGATACGCAGTATTTT
.	TRBJ2-2	few	TRBV11-1	CASSLAQNTGELFF	TGTGCCAGCAGCTTAGCGCAAAACACCGGGGAGCTGTTTTTT
.	TRBJ1-4	many	TRBV2	CASSLPVTNEKLFF	TGTGCCAGCAGTCTCCCGGTTACTAATGAAAAACTGTTTTTT
TRBD1	TRBJ2-6	few	TRBV6-6	CASSDGTDLYGANVLTF	TGTGCCAGCAGTGATGGGACAGACCTTTATGGGGCCAACGTCCTGACTTTC
.	TRBJ2-7	.	TRBV28	CASSRQTTYEQYF	TGTGCCAGCAGTCGACAGACCACCTACGAGCAGTACTTC
.	TRBJ2-1	few	TRBV4-3	CASSQRGAYNEQFF	TGCGCCAGCAGCCAAAGGGGGGCCTACAATGAGCAGTTCTTC
.	TRBJ1-2	.	TRBV27	CASSFQNSYGYTF	TGTGCCAGCAGTTTTCAGAACAGCTATGGCTACACCTTC
.	TRBJ2-2	.	TRBV4-1	CASSQDGAGATGELFF	TGCGCCAGCAGCCAAGATGGGGCCGGGGCCACCGGGGAGCTGTTTTTT
.	TRBJ1-1	few	TRBV12-5	CASGLISGRSGTEAFF	TGTGCTAGTGGTTTGATCTCTGGACGGTCTGGCACTGAAGCTTTCTTT
.	TRBJ1-5	many	TRBV29-1	CSVEGGRTAQHF	TGCAGCGTTGAAGGGGGTCGAACAGCCCAGCATTTT
.	TRBJ1-1	.	TRBV5-4	CASILGDPQGNTEAFF	TGTGCCAGCATCCTTGGCGACCCCCAGGGGAACACTGAAGCTTTCTTT
.	TRBJ1-3	few	TRBV7-6	CASSVSSGNTIYF	TGTGCCAGCAGCGTCTCATCTGGAAACACCATATATTTT
.	TRBJ1-1	.	TRBV29-1	CSARHLNTEAFF	TGCAGTGCACGGCACTTGAACACTGAAGCTTTCTTT
.	TRBJ1-3	.	TRBV29-1	CSVGQSAGNTIYF	TGCAGCGTTGGACAGTCCGCCGGAAACACCATATATTTT
.	TRBJ2-2	.	TRBV29-1	CSVEWYTGELFF	TGCAGCGTTGAGTGGTACACCGGGGAGCTGTTTTTT
.	TRBJ2-1	few	TRBV7-8	CASSPPKLGRFSYNEQFF	TGTGCCAGCAGCCCCCCCAAATTGGGTCGGTTCTCCTACAATGAGCAGTTCTTC
.	TRBJ1-3	few	TRBV3-1	CASRLASGNTIYF	TGTGCCAGCAGACTGGCATCTGGAAACACCATATATTTT
TRBD2	TRBJ2-7	few	TRBV19	CASSTGLAGGNTYEQYF	TGTGCCAGTAGCACGGGACTAGCGGGAGGCAATACCTACGAGCAGTACTTC
.	TRBJ2-1	.	TRBV11-3	CASSLGDTNNEQFF	TGTGCCAGCAGCTTAGGGGACACAAACAATGAGCAGTTCTTC
TRBD2	TRBJ2-3	.	TRBV5-4	CASSLAGLGRTDTQYF	TGTGCCAGCAGCTTGGCGGGACTAGGGCGCACAGATACGCAGTATTTT
.	TRBJ2-7	.	TRBV5-1	CASSLVPGSCEQYF	TGCGCCAGCAGCTTGGTTCCCGGTTCCTGCGAGCAGTACTTC
.	TRBJ2-1	.	TRBV12-3/TRBV12-4	CASSLTGSYNEQFF	TGTGCCAGCAGTTTGACCGGCTCCTACAATGAGCAGTTCTTC
.	TRBJ2-2	.	TRBV7-3	CASSLGRGREKELTGELFF	TGTGCCAGCAGCTTGGGCAGGGGCCGAGAAAAAGAACTCACCGGGGAGCTGTTTTTT
.	TRBJ1-4	few	TRBV20-1	CSVTGAFATNEKLFF	TGCAGTGTCACCGGGGCGTTTGCAACTAATGAAAAACTGTTTTTT
.	TRBJ2-1	few	TRBV7-2	CASSLERRDEQFF	TGTGCCAGCAGCTTAGAGAGGAGAGATGAGCAGTTCTTC
.	TRBJ1-1	few	TRBV5-1	CASSLVGGDTEAFF	TGCGCCAGCAGCTTGGTAGGTGGGGACACTGAAGCTTTCTTT
.	TRBJ2-5	.	TRBV7-6	CASSLGRGLETQYF	TGTGCCAGCAGCTTAGGGAGGGGATTAGAGACCCAGTACTTC
TRBD1	TRBJ2-7	few	TRBV14	CASSPRQGSSYEQYF	TGTGCCAGCAGCCCACGACAGGGAAGCTCCTACGAGCAGTACTTC
.	TRBJ1-3	many	TRBV5-1	CASSPGTDGNTIYF	TGCGCCAGCAGCCCAGGGACCGATGGAAACACCATATATTTT
.	TRBJ2-2	once	TRBV29-1	CSVVENTGELFF	TGCAGCGTTGTAGAAAACACCGGGGAGCTGTTTTTT
.	TRBJ2-5	.	TRBV7-9	CASSLNPGETQYF	TGTGCCAGCAGCTTAAACCCGGGGGAGACCCAGTACTTC
.	TRBJ1-1	many	TRBV11-2	CASSPDSLMNTEAFF	TGTGCCAGCAGCCCGGACAGCCTCATGAACACTGAAGCTTTCTTT
.	TRBJ1-2	many	TRBV28	CASSLTGVKGYTF	TGTGCCAGCAGCCTAACCGGAGTGAAGGGCTACACCTTC
.	TRBJ1-5	few	TRBV20-1	CSARPTHRDGQPQHF	TGCAGTGCTAGACCAACCCACAGGGACGGTCAGCCCCAGCATTTT
TRBD1	TRBJ2-1	.	TRBV5-4	CASTMGTGRQEQFF	TGTGCCAGCACCATGGGGACAGGGCGCCAGGAGCAGTTCTTC
TRBD1	TRBJ2-7	few	TRBV20-1	CSARDPGQGVSEQYF	TGCAGTGCTAGAGATCCCGGACAGGGAGTGAGCGAGCAGTACTTC
.	TRBJ2-2	few	TRBV7-9	CASILGITGELFF	TGTGCCAGCATCCTCGGAATCACCGGGGAGCTGTTTTTT
.	TRBJ1-1	.	TRBV18	CASSPDTLNTEAFF	TGTGCCAGCTCACCTGACACCCTGAACACTGAAGCTTTCTTT
.	TRBJ2-7	.	TRBV12-3/TRBV12-4	CASRPGRSSSYEQYF	TGTGCCAGCAGACCCGGACGGTCGAGCTCCTACGAGCAGTACTTC
.	TRBJ1-5	.	TRBV6-6	CASSYGSGSNQPQHF	TGTGCCAGCAGTTACGGATCGGGGAGCAATCAGCCCCAGCATTTT
TRBD2	TRBJ2-7	few	TRBV2	CASRSGTSGGEQYF	TGTGCCAGCAGGTCCGGGACTAGCGGGGGCGAGCAGTACTTC
.	TRBJ1-1	few	TRBV20-1	CSARPSTPGLNTEAFF	TGCAGTGCTAGACCCAGTACGCCAGGACTGAACACTGAAGCTTTCTTT
.	TRBJ2-7	medium-sized	TRBV7-3	CASSLGGMSSYEQYF	TGTGCCAGCAGCTTAGGAGGGATGAGCTCCTACGAGCAGTACTTC
.	TRBJ2-6	.	TRBV5-6	CASSLYGGSGANVLTF	TGTGCCAGCAGCTTGTACGGCGGCTCTGGGGCCAACGTCCTGACTTTC